This passage covers 16 T cell receptor beta chains from one sample sequenced in a study of cytomegalovirus exposure and HLA in healthy donors. The PCR contained 60 Vbeta and 13 Jbeta primers. The protocol was immunoSEQ multiplex PCR, while the TCRdb copy is restricted to in-frame clones and leaves out a portion. The repertoire consists of 120,000 or so clones, with 8.5% to 9% occurring once and the leading ten covering 5% to 6.5%. Input material: PBMCs. The receptor source for this set is a woman aged 40-49 years in good health and CMV-seropositive.

This rearrangement joins TRBV4-2 to TRBJ2-7; 8 bases match TRBD1. CDR1 and CDR2 (germline): LGHNA, YNFKEQ. V was clipped by 1 base and J by 3 bases; unmatched bases: 8. The CDR3 runs to 16 residues. This chain's CDR3 is CASSQVDREKDYEQYF. The CDR3 nucleotides are TGTGCCAGCAGCCAAGTGGACAGGGAGAAGGACTACGAGCAGTACTTC.

V is TRBV30 and J is TRBJ1-4, with TRBD1 identical over 9 bases. In germline, CDR1 is GTSNPN, CDR2 SVGIG (reference sequence). J gave up 8 bases and V 8 bases, and 9 bases lay outside the gene matches. There are 13 residues in the CDR3. The CDR3 spells CASPQGAEEKLFF. The CDR3 DNA is TGTGCCAGCCCACAGGGGGCGGAAGAAAAACTGTTTTTT. The variable domain in full, with the rest retrieved from reference TRBV30 and TRBJ1-4, is SQTIHQWPATLVQPVGSPLSLECTVEGTSNPNLYWYRQAAGRGLQLLFYSVGIGQISSEVPQNLSASRPQDRQFILSSKKLLLSDSGFYLCASPQGAEEKLFFGSGTQLSVL.

In its sample, this clone was seen a few times. This sequence joins TRBV25-1 and TRBJ2-5; D uncertain. The end of the DNA aligns better with TRBJ2-7, so the J call may be wrong. The CDR3 is made up of 11 amino acids. Germline CDR1 MGHDK, CDR2 SYGVNS. As DNA, the CDR3 is TGTGCCAGCAGTGGAGTCTACGAGCAGTACTTC. This translates into CASSGVYEQYF.

This clone has a handful of counts. This chain uses TRBV19 with TRBJ2-6; possibly TRBD2 for D (6 bases). Per the germline V gene, CDR1 is LNHDA and CDR2 is SQIVND (reference sequence). Trimming removed 3 bases from V and 2 bases from J, with 8 bases in between. CDR3 length equals 15 residues. CDR3 in DNA: TGTGCCAGTAGTATGTCGGGGGCTGGGGCCAACGTCCTGACTTTC. This sequence encodes CASSMSGAGANVLTF.

The rearrangement joins TRBV5-1 to TRBJ2-6; the D is unclear. Per germline, CDR1 SGHRS and CDR2 YFSETQ. The CDR3 consists of 16 residues. V was pared by 0 bases and J by 0 bases, with 7 bases between. CDR3 in DNA: TGCGCCAGCAGCTTGGACGTCAGCTCTGGGGCCAACGTCCTGACTTTC. Residues: CASSLDVSSGANVLTF.

The chain joins TRBV7-9 to TRBJ1-1; D uncertain. Germline loops: CDR1 SEHNR, CDR2 FQNEAQ (reference sequence). The CDR3 consists of 14 residues. Trimming took off 1 base at V and 4 bases at J, with 10 bases between the two ends. The CDR3 coding sequence is TGTGCCAGCAGCTTAGGCGGAGGAGGCACTGAAGCTTTCTTT. Translating it yields CASSLGGGGTEAFF.

This clone appeared a few times. The chain recombines TRBV29-1 with TRBJ2-1, with 7 bases that match TRBD2. The CDR3 has 14 amino acids. V was clipped by 6 bases and J by 2 bases; unmatched bases: 7. Germline V gene lookup returns CDR1 SQVTM and CDR2 ANQGSEA. The CDR3 sequence: CSVRGGGAYNEQFF. CDR3 nucleotides: TGCAGCGTCCGGGGTGGGGGGGCCTACAATGAGCAGTTCTTC.

This clone showed up just a few times. The rearrangement uses TRBV5-1 and TRBJ1-5; 7 positions agree with TRBD1. CDR3 size: 15 residues. Germline V lookup: CDR1 SGHRS, CDR2 YFSETQ. Trimming cost V 4 bases and J 3 bases; bases outside gene matches: 7. CDR3 DNA: TGCGCCAGCAGCCCAAGGACAGGTCTCAATCAGCCCCAGCATTTT. Translating it yields CASSPRTGLNQPQHF. The variable domain in full, with the rest retrieved from reference TRBV5-1 and TRBJ1-5, is KAGVTQTPRYLIKTRGQQVTLSCSPISGHRSVSWYQQTPGQGLQFLFEYFSETQRNKGNFPGRFSGRQFSNSRSEMNVSTLELGDSALYLCASSPRTGLNQPQHFGDGTRLSIL.

The chain recombines TRBV6-4 with TRBJ1-1; TRBD1 matches at 9 bases. CDR3 length: 13 residues. The germline gives CDR1 MRHNA, CDR2 SNTAGT. V lost 6 bases and J lost 7; bases outside the gene matches: 6. For the CDR3, the DNA is TGTGCCAGCAGGAAGACAGGGGGGAATGAAGCTTTCTTT. Translated: CASRKTGGNEAFF.

This chain uses TRBV28 with TRBJ1-1, with D perhaps matching TRBD1 (6 bases). V lost 2 bases to trimming and J lost 10 bases, with 14 bases between them. The CDR3 length is 13 residues. Germline CDR1 is MDHEN and CDR2 is SYDVKM. Here the CDR3 reads CASSLGEGGSAFF. The CDR3 nucleotides are TGTGCCAGCAGTTTAGGGGAGGGGGGTTCAGCTTTCTTT. Combining the CDR3 with reference TRBV28 and TRBJ1-1 gives the whole variable domain DVKVTQSSRYLVKRTGEKVFLECVQDMDHENMFWYRQDPGLGLRLIYFSYDVKMKEKGDIPEGYSVSREKKERFSLILESASTNQTSMYLCASSLGEGGSAFFGQGTRLTVV.

The chain employs TRBV5-5 and TRBJ2-1; TRBD1 is a possible D gene (6 bases). V dropped 4 bases and J dropped 6 bases, with 20 bases sitting between them. The CDR3 runs 16 residues. The germline CDR1 and CDR2 sequences are SGHKS and YYEKEE (reference sequence). CDR3 in DNA: TGTGCCAGCAGCCAAGATGGGAGACAAGGGGGCAATGAGCAGTTCTTC. Its translation is CASSQDGRQGGNEQFF.

The rearrangement uses TRBV10-3 and TRBJ2-1; 8 bases agree with TRBD1. CDR1 is ENHRY, CDR2 SYGVKD, per germline. J was trimmed by 8 bases and V by 6 bases; bases with no gene match: 9. The CDR3 is 14 amino acids. This chain's CDR3 is CAIRGFDRGDEQFF. Written as DNA, the CDR3 is TGTGCCATCAGGGGTTTCGACAGGGGCGATGAGCAGTTCTTC.

The V call is TRBV30, the J call TRBJ1-5, with a tentative D call TRBD1 (5 bases). Germline lookup yields CDR1 GTSNPN and CDR2 SVGIG (reference sequence). Trimming left V 0 bases short and J 5 bases short, with 8 bases between. The CDR3 sequence is 13 residues long. CDR3 in amino acids: CAWSVQVYQPQHF. The CDR3, as DNA: TGTGCCTGGAGTGTACAGGTTTATCAGCCCCAGCATTTT.

This clone showed up just a few times. The genes are TRBV5-1 and TRBJ2-4; perhaps TRBD2 as D (7 bases). The germline CDR1 and CDR2 sequences are SGHRS and YFSETQ. The CDR3 covers 16 residues. Between the trimmed V and J ends, which lost 2 bases and 6 bases, there was a span of 18 bases. CDR3 nucleotides: TGCGCCAGCAGCTTCGTGGGGGGGGCCGAGGGAAACATTCAGTACTTC. Its protein product is CASSFVGGAEGNIQYF.

This clone has only a few counts. The chain uses TRBV6-1 and TRBJ1-5, with D possibly being TRBD1 (6 bases). Per germline, CDR1 MNHNS and CDR2 SASEGT. V dropped 8 bases and J dropped 5 bases, with 19 bases sitting between them. This CDR3 is 15 amino acids long. The CDR3 nucleotides read TGTGCCAGCGGGGGCCAGGCGATGGGGGATCAGCCCCAGCATTTT. Protein product: CASGGQAMGDQPQHF.

The chain joins TRBV19 to TRBJ1-2; D gene ambiguous. CDR1 LNHDA and CDR2 SQIVND come from the germline V gene (reference sequence). V lost 5 bases and J 7 bases, leaving 17 bases between the germline ends. The CDR3 contains 14 residues. CDR3 nucleotide sequence: TGTGCCAGTAGTCCAACCCCCGGACTGCTTGGCTACACCTTC. This encodes CASSPTPGLLGYTF.